Listed below are T cell receptor beta chains from one sample, sequenced in a study of blood T cell repertoires in COVID-19. The assay was immunoSEQ multiplex PCR, and TCRdb's table has in-frame clones only and misses some. Seen here are about 280,000 clones, around 93% observed once, and the top ten hold roughly 2.9%. Material for sequencing was PBMCs or T cells enriched from blood (not recorded which). The source of these receptors is a man aged 40-55 years who had been exposed to COVID-19. The CDR3 runs from the conserved cysteine through the conserved F or W. D genes are given only for firm matches. The size of a clone is reported for some rows only, either as once, few or many, or as a class for expanded clones.

d_gene: -; abundance: -; j_gene: TRBJ2-6; v_gene: TRBV2; CDR3nt: TGTGCCAGCGACACCTCTGGGGCCAACGTCCTGACTTTC; CDR3aa: CASDTSGANVLTF
d_gene: -; abundance: -; j_gene: TRBJ1-1; v_gene: TRBV5-1; CDR3nt: TGCGCCAGCAGCTTTGACAGGAACACTGAAGCTTTCTTT; CDR3aa: CASSFDRNTEAFF
d_gene: TRBD2; abundance: -; j_gene: TRBJ2-5; v_gene: TRBV9; CDR3nt: TGTGCCAGCAGCGCATCCCCCAGGCGGGAGGACCAAGAGACCCAGTACTTC; CDR3aa: CASSASPRREDQETQYF
d_gene: TRBD2; abundance: -; j_gene: TRBJ2-5; v_gene: TRBV5-1; CDR3nt: TGCGCCAGCAGATATACTAGCGGCCAAGAGACCCAGTACTTC; CDR3aa: CASRYTSGQETQYF
d_gene: TRBD1; abundance: -; j_gene: TRBJ2-1; v_gene: TRBV6-1; CDR3nt: TGTGCCAGCAGTGAAGTAGGGACAGTTTACAATGAGCAGTTCTTC; CDR3aa: CASSEVGTVYNEQFF
d_gene: -; abundance: few; j_gene: TRBJ2-7; v_gene: TRBV7-2; CDR3nt: TGTGCCAGCAGCTTTTCTCAGGGAACTTACGAGCAGTACTTC; CDR3aa: CASSFSQGTYEQYF
d_gene: -; abundance: -; j_gene: TRBJ2-2; v_gene: TRBV3-1/TRBV3-2; CDR3nt: TGTGCCAGCAGCCAAGATCTGTGGACACTGAACACCGGGGAGCTGTTTTTT; CDR3aa: CASSQDLWTLNTGELFF
d_gene: -; abundance: -; j_gene: TRBJ1-2; v_gene: TRBV6-5; CDR3nt: TGTGCCACGAAAGAGGGCTCTAACTATGGCTACACCTTC; CDR3aa: CATKEGSNYGYTF
d_gene: -; abundance: -; j_gene: TRBJ2-1; v_gene: TRBV3-1/TRBV3-2; CDR3nt: TGTGCCAGCAGCCTTAGCTCCTACAATGAGCAGTTCTTC; CDR3aa: CASSLSSYNEQFF
d_gene: TRBD1; abundance: -; j_gene: TRBJ1-6; v_gene: TRBV30; CDR3nt: TGTGCCTGGAGTACCGACAGGGAAGGGGCCTCACCCCTCCACTTT; CDR3aa: CAWSTDREGASPLHF
d_gene: TRBD2; abundance: -; j_gene: TRBJ2-1; v_gene: TRBV7-3; CDR3nt: TGTGCCAGCAGCTGGGAGGGCGATGAGCAGTTCTTC; CDR3aa: CASSWEGDEQFF
d_gene: -; abundance: -; j_gene: TRBJ2-1; v_gene: TRBV3-1/TRBV3-2; CDR3nt: TGTGCCAGCAGCCCAGATACGGGTGAGCAGTTCTTC; CDR3aa: CASSPDTGEQFF
d_gene: -; abundance: -; j_gene: TRBJ2-7; v_gene: TRBV10-1; CDR3nt: TGCGCCAGCAGTAACCTGGTTGTAGTCTTGAACGAGCAGTACTTC; CDR3aa: CASSNLVVVLNEQYF
d_gene: TRBD1; abundance: -; j_gene: TRBJ1-5; v_gene: TRBV19; CDR3nt: TGTGCCAGTACCCGGACAGGGAGTAATCAGCCCCAGCATTTT; CDR3aa: CASTRTGSNQPQHF
d_gene: TRBD1; abundance: -; j_gene: TRBJ2-7; v_gene: TRBV5-4; CDR3nt: TGTGCCAGCAGCCGGACAGGGAAAGGCAACGAGCAGTACTTC; CDR3aa: CASSRTGKGNEQYF
d_gene: TRBD1; abundance: -; j_gene: TRBJ1-2; v_gene: TRBV30; CDR3nt: TGTGCCTGGGGGGACAGGGTTTATGGCTACACCTTC; CDR3aa: CAWGDRVYGYTF
d_gene: -; abundance: once; j_gene: TRBJ1-1; v_gene: TRBV6-5; CDR3nt: TGTGCCAGCAGCTCTTTTAGGAACACTGAAGCTTTCTTT; CDR3aa: CASSSFRNTEAFF
d_gene: TRBD2; abundance: -; j_gene: TRBJ2-5; v_gene: TRBV7-9; CDR3nt: TGTGCCAGCAGCCGTATACTAGCGGGCCCTCAAGAGACCCAGTACTTC; CDR3aa: CASSRILAGPQETQYF
d_gene: -; abundance: -; j_gene: TRBJ1-2; v_gene: TRBV5-4; CDR3nt: TGTGCCAGCAGCTTTTCTCAGGGTAGGGACTATGGCTACACCTTC; CDR3aa: CASSFSQGRDYGYTF
d_gene: TRBD1; abundance: -; j_gene: TRBJ1-1; v_gene: TRBV28; CDR3nt: TGTGCCAGCAACCTACCGGGACAGGGGGCTGAAGCTTTCTTT; CDR3aa: CASNLPGQGAEAFF
d_gene: TRBD2; abundance: -; j_gene: TRBJ2-1; v_gene: TRBV4-3; CDR3nt: TGCGCCAGCAGCCAAATTTCCTCAGCGGGATGGAGGAATGAGCAGTTCTTC; CDR3aa: CASSQISSAGWRNEQFF
d_gene: -; abundance: -; j_gene: TRBJ1-1; v_gene: TRBV29-1; CDR3nt: TGCAGCGTTGACCAATCCGGAGGGAACACTGAAGCTTTCTTT; CDR3aa: CSVDQSGGNTEAFF
d_gene: TRBD2; abundance: -; j_gene: TRBJ2-1; v_gene: TRBV7-3; CDR3nt: TGTGCCAGCAGCTTAACGGGGCCTAGCGGTTTATACAATGAGCAGTTCTTC; CDR3aa: CASSLTGPSGLYNEQFF
d_gene: -; abundance: -; j_gene: TRBJ1-2; v_gene: TRBV20-1; CDR3nt: TGCAGTGCCCCTCCGGGATATGGCTACACCTTC; CDR3aa: CSAPPGYGYTF
d_gene: -; abundance: -; j_gene: TRBJ1-2; v_gene: TRBV6-2/TRBV6-3; CDR3nt: TGTGCCAGCAGCCCACCGCCGAACAGGGACGGCTACACCTTC; CDR3aa: CASSPPPNRDGYTF